The clone carrying this T cell receptor (beta chain) has more than one count but fewer than ten. The antigen is undetermined. This sample is drawn from a study of T cell repertoires in cytomegalovirus infection. The wider study: Both a matching HLA type and CMV infection were indicated by public TCR beta signatures. General study findings and limits: Ex vivo, HLA-C-restricted CMV-specific TCR beta clonotypes prevailed over the rest of the response.

From germline, CDR1 is SGHRS and CDR2 YFSETQ. This CDR3 has 14 amino acids. V dropped 3 bases and J dropped 6 bases, with 12 bases sitting between them. TCRdb reanalysed the reads using MiXCR and keeps one entry per CDR3 protein. The data contain almost 300,000 distinct CDR3 sequences, around 10% of them singletons. Material for sequencing was PBMCs. This TCR derives from a human donor in good health (CMV status not recorded). Some clones in this sample may be carry-over from other donors' samples. V and J are TRBV5-1 and TRBJ2-2; D remains ambiguous. The CDR3 DNA sequence: TGCGCCAGCAGCTCAGTGAAGCTCGCCGGGGAGCTGTTTTTT. Translation gives CASSSVKLAGELFF.